This TCR beta chain was profiled in a study of shared clonotypes between healthy human individuals. This clone was observed at least ten times. Assay: immunoSEQ multiplex PCR; the TCRdb copy retains only in-frame clones and omits some. The sample lists a few hundred thousand clones, around 77% occurring once. Sample: PBMCs. The TCR sequence derives from a woman between 40 and 55 years old in good health. Some clones in this sample may be carry-over from other donors' samples.

The CDR3 region has the DNA TGTGCCAGCAGCCCCCCGGGACAGACCTACAATGAGCAGTTCTTC. It yields the protein CASSPPGQTYNEQFF. The V and J genes are TRBV14 and TRBJ2-1; 7 bases agree with TRBD1. V trimming: 4 bases; J trimming: 2 bases; junction bases outside the gene matches: 5. The CDR3 extends over 15 amino acids. CDR1 and CDR2 from the germline V gene are SGHDN and FVKESK.